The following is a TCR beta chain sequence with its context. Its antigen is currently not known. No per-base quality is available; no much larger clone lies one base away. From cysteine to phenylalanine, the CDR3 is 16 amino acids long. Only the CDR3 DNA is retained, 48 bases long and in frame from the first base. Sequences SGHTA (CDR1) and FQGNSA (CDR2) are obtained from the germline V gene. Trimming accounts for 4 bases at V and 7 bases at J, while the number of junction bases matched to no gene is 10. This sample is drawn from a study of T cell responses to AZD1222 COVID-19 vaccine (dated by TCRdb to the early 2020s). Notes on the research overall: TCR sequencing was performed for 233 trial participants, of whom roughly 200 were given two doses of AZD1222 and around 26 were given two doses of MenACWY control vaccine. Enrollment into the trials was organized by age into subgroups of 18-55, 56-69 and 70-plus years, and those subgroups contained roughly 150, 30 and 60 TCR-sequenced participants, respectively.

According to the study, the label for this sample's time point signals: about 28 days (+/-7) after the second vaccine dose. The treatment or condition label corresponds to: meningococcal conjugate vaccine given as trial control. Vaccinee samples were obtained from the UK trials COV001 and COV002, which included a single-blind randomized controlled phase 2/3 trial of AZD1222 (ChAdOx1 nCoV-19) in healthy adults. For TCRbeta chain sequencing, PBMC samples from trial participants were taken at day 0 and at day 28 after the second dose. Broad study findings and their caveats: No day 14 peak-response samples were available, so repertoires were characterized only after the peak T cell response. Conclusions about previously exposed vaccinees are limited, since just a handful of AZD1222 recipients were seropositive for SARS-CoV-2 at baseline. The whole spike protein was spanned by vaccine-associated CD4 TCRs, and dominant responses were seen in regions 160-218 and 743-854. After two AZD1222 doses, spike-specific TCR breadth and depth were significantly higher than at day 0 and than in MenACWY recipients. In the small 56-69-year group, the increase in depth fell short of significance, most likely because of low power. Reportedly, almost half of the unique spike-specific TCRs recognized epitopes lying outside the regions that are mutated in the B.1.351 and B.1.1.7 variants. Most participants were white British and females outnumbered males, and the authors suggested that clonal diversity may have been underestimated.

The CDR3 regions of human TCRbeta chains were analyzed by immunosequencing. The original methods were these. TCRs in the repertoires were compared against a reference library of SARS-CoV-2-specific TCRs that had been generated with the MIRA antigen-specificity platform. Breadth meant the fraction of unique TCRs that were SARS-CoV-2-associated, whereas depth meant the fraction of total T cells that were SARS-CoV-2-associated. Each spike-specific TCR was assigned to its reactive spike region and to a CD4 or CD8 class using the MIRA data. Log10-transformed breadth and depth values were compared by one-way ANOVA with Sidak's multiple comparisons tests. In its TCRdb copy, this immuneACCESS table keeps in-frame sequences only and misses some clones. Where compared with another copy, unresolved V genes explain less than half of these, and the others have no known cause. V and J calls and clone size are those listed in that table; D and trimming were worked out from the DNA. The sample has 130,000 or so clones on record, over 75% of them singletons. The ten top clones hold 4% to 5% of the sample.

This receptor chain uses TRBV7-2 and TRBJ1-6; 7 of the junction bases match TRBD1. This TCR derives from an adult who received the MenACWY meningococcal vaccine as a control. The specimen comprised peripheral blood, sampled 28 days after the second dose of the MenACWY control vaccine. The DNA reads TGTGCCAGCAGCTCAGACGACAGGGCGGGGAATTCACCCCTCCACTTT. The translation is CASSSDDRAGNSPLHF.